What follows are 14 T cell receptor beta chains derived from one specimen sequenced in a study of CD8+ T cells in alopecia areata (dated by TCRdb to the late 2010s). Read against the paper, the sample's time point label means: baseline before oral tofacitinib. The method behind the library was the immunoSEQ multiplex PCR assay. RNA was extracted from all samples and reverse transcribed into cDNA, which served as template for TCR sequencing. TCRdb's version of the immuneACCESS table is confined to in-frame rearrangements and falls short of the full clone set. An unresolved V gene accounts for under half of the shortfall where checked; the remainder is of unknown origin. This sample is represented by fewer than 200,000 clones; roughly 70% of them were singletons. The ten largest clones represent over 9.5% of the sample. The sequencing here drew on CD8+ T cells sorted from blood, taken at week 0. The receptor set was obtained from a human donor with alopecia areata.

A few counts support this clone. The same CDR3 arises from other DNA sequences in this sample as well. The chain combines TRBV29-1 with TRBJ2-7; 7 nucleotides line up with TRBD2. Germline values: CDR1 SQVTM, CDR2 ANQGSEA. The CDR3 spans 12 residues. Unmatched junction bases numbered 0, after V lost 3 bases and J lost 1 base. CDR3 region: CSVEGLSYEQYF. CDR3 sequence (DNA): TGCAGCGTTGAGGGACTATCCTACGAGCAGTACTTC.

V is TRBV4-1 and J is TRBJ2-1, with D tentatively TRBD2 (7 bases). Germline CDR1 reads MGHRA; CDR2 reads YSYEKL. CDR3 size: 17 residues. Deletions cut 4 bases from V and 2 bases from J, with 18 bases between. The CDR3 nucleotides read TGCGCCAGCAGCCCCATTGACAGGCGGGGGCCCTACAATGAGCAGTTCTTC. Translation gives CASSPIDRRGPYNEQFF.

This chain connects TRBV7-2 to TRBJ2-7; D remains ambiguous. This CDR3 is built from 13 residues. V was shortened by 1 base and J by 6 bases, with 10 bases between the two germline ends. Germline V gives CDR1 SGHTA, CDR2 FQGNSA. DNA for the CDR3: TGTGCCAGCAGCTTAGACTTTGTATCCGAGCAGTACTTC. It translates to CASSLDFVSEQYF.

This clone has only one observation. V is TRBV5-6 and J is TRBJ2-3, with no clear D. The V end lost 3 bases, the J end lost 3 bases, and 5 bases lay between the germline ends. The CDR3 length is 12 residues. Germline CDR1 is SGHDT and CDR2 is YYEEEE. This chain's CDR3 is CASSWWTDTQYF. CDR3 bases: TGTGCCAGCAGCTGGTGGACAGATACGCAGTATTTT.

J is TRBJ2-5 and V is TRBV15; D is unclear. V gave up 3 bases and J gave up 2 bases, with 7 bases separating them. Germline assignment: CDR1 LNHNV and CDR2 YYDKDF (reference sequence). The CDR3 is 13 residues long. The CDR3 spells CATSSETQETQYF. The CDR3, as DNA: TGTGCCACCAGCAGTGAAACTCAAGAGACCCAGTACTTC.

The rearrangement links TRBV30 to TRBJ2-3; a possible D gene is TRBD2 (5 bases). V lost 0 bases to trimming and J lost 1 base, with 11 bases between them. The CDR3 totals 15 residues. The germline gives CDR1 GTSNPN, CDR2 SVGIG (reference sequence). The DNA of the CDR3 is TGTGCCTGGAGTGTATGGAGGTCCGGCACAGATACGCAGTATTTT. Translation gives CAWSVWRSGTDTQYF.

CDR3 in amino acids: CASSLGTNYEQYF. The CDR3 bases are TGTGCCAGCAGCTTAGGGACAAACTACGAGCAGTACTTC. This chain joins TRBV7-8 and TRBJ2-7; perhaps TRBD1 as D (5 bases). Trimming pared 1 base from V and 3 bases from J, leaving 7 bases between. The CDR3 consists of 13 residues. The germline CDR1 and CDR2 sequences are SGHVS and FQNEAQ. Full variable domain (outside the CDR3, taken from reference TRBV7-8 and TRBJ2-7): GAGVSQSPRYKVAKRGQDVALRCDPISGHVSLFWYQQALGQGPEFLTYFQNEAQLDKSGLPSDRFFAERPEGSVSTLKIQRTQQEDSAVYLCASSLGTNYEQYFGPGTRLTVT.

The chain is built from TRBV27 and TRBJ1-2, with no clear D. The CDR3 consists of 14 residues. CDR1 is MNHEY, CDR2 SMNVEV, per germline (reference sequence). V lost 3 bases and J 7 bases, leaving 15 bases between the germline ends. CDR3 sequence: CASSLSMESGGYTF. The CDR3 bases are TGTGCCAGCAGTTTGTCCATGGAGAGCGGTGGCTACACCTTC.

This clone was detected once. The genes are TRBV27 and TRBJ2-7; D unclear. Germline CDR1 is MNHEY and CDR2 is SMNVEV (reference sequence). Trimming left V 3 bases short and J 9 bases short, with 27 bases between. This CDR3 is built from 17 residues. The chain's CDR3 is CASSLGIGSVYSGRQYF. The CDR3 DNA reads as TGTGCCAGCAGTTTGGGGATTGGCAGTGTTTATTCCGGGCGGCAGTACTTC.

The genes are TRBV7-9 and TRBJ2-7; TRBD1 aligns across 8 bases. The CDR3 contains 11 residues. The V gene's germline CDR1 is SEHNR and CDR2 FQNEAQ (reference sequence). The V segment lost 5 bases and the J segment 10 bases; nucleotides outside the gene matches: 4. The CDR3 DNA reads TGTGCCAGCAGCCTCGGACAGGGACAGTACTTC. As protein: CASSLGQGQYF.

The J gene is TRBJ1-1, the V gene TRBV7-9; D remains ambiguous. Trimming removed 1 base at V and 5 bases at J, with 11 bases between. The CDR3 length is 14 residues. Germline loops: CDR1 SEHNR, CDR2 FQNEAQ (reference sequence). CDR3 nucleotides: TGTGCCAGCAGCTTAGATCGTCCCGTTACTGAAGCTTTCTTT. Translating it yields CASSLDRPVTEAFF.

This clone has just a few counts. This CDR3 is CATSRERGKNIQYF. CDR3 coding DNA: TGTGCCACCAGCAGAGAGCGGGGTAAAAACATTCAGTACTTC. The chain links TRBV15 to TRBJ2-4, with D possibly TRBD2 on 6 matching bases. V lost 0 bases, J lost 4 bases, and 7 bases lay in between. The CDR3 contains 14 residues. In germline, CDR1 is LNHNV, CDR2 YYDKDF (reference sequence).

This clone has a handful of counts. This chain joins TRBV6-1 and TRBJ2-2; possible D gene TRBD2, 6 bases. The CDR3 covers 16 residues. Germline V CDR1 and CDR2: MNHNS, SASEGT. Trimming took 4 bases from V and 3 from J, leaving 15 bases between them. The CDR3 DNA reads TGTGCCAGCAGTGGCTCTGGCGGGGTACACACCGGGGAGCTGTTTTTT. As protein: CASSGSGGVHTGELFF.

The sample holds a few counts of this clone. The V gene is TRBV13, the J gene TRBJ1-2, with unresolved D. The CDR3 length is 16 residues. Germline CDR1 is PRHDT and CDR2 is FYEKMQ (reference sequence). Trimming took 2 bases from V and 0 from J, leaving 13 bases between them. The DNA of the CDR3 is TGTGCCAGCAGCTTAAACGTCGGGGATCCTAACTATGGCTACACCTTC. Translated: CASSLNVGDPNYGYTF.